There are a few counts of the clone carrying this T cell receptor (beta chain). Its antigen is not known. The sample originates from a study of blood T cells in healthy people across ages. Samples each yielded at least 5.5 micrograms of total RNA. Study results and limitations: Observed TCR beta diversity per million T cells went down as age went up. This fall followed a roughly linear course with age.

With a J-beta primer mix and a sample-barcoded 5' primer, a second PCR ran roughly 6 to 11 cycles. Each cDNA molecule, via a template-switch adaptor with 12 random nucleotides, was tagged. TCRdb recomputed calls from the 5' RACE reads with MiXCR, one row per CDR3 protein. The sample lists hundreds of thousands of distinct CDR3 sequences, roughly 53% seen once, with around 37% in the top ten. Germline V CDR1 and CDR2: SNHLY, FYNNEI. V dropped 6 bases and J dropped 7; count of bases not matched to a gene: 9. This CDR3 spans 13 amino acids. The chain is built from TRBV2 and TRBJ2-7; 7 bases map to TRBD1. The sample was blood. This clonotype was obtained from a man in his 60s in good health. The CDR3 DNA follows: TGTGCCAGCAGGAACTCAGGGGGACGTGAGCAGTACTTC. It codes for CASRNSGGREQYF.